What follows describes a single T cell receptor beta chain. As to treatment: about 20 received Ad26.COV2.S at low or high dose, single or two shots; roughly five received placebo; per-sample allocation not given. The investigators took samples on day 63 after the first vaccine or placebo injection. The CDR3 runs to 18 residues. The V and J ends lost 1 base and 9 bases respectively, with 25 bases between them. CDR1 and CDR2 (germline): LNHDA, SQIVND (reference sequence). This entry comes from a study of Ad26.COV2.S vaccination and SARS-CoV-2 variants. The repertoire was sequenced with immunoSEQ multiplex PCR; TCRdb's copy has only in-frame clones and lacks some. This sample has roughly 240,000 clones, with roughly 90% found just once.

The specimen was peripheral blood, collected in a trial of Ad26.COV2.S vaccine versus placebo. The sequence derives from a person between 18 and 60 years old who received the Ad26.COV2.S COVID-19 vaccine or a placebo. This chain connects TRBV19 to TRBJ1-3; the D gene is possibly TRBD1 (5 bases). The DNA of the CDR3 is TGTGCCAGTAGTATAGGGAGCCGACAGTCCTCAGAGTCTGTCACCATATATTTT. As protein: CASSIGSRQSSESVTIYF.